This TCR beta chain was sequenced in a study of identical twins. There are a few counts of this clonotype. Germline V gene lookup returns CDR1 LGHNA and CDR2 YNFKEQ. The CDR3 totals 14 residues. V gave up 5 bases and J gave up 4 bases; unmatched junction bases: 6. One entry per CDR3 protein, called by TCRdb with MiXCR from the 5' RACE reads. The sample consists of roughly 1,500,000 distinct CDR3 sequences, about 30% of them appearing once. The J gene is TRBJ1-2, the V gene TRBV4-2; 8 positions match TRBD1. Input material: cord blood. The receptor was isolated from a newborn girl in good health. The CDR3, as DNA: TGTGCCAGCAGCTCCCTGACAGGGGCCTATGGCTACACCTTC. Its translation is CASSSLTGAYGYTF.